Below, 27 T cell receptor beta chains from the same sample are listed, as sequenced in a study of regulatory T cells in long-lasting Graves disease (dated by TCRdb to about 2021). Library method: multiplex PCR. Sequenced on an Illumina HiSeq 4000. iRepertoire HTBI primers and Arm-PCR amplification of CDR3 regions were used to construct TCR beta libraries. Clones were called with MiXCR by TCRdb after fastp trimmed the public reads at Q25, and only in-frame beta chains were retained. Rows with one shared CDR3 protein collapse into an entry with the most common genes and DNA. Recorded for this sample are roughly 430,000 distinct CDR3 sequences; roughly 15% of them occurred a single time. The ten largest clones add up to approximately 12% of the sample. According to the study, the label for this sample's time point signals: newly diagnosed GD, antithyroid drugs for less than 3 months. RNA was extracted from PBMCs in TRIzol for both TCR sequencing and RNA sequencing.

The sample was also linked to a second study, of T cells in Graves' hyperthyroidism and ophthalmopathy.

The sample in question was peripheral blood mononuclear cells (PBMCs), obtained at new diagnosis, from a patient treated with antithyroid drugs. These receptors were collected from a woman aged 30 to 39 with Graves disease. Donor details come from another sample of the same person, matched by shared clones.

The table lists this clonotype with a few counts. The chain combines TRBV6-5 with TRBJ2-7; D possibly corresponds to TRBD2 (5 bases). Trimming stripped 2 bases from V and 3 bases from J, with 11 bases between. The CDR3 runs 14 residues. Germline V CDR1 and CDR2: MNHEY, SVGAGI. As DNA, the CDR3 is TGTGCCAGCAGTTACGGAGGACCCCGCTACGAGCAGTACTTC. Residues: CASSYGGPRYEQYF.

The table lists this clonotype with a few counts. Here the CDR3 reads CASSPPDRVRHGYTF. The CDR3 nucleotides read TGTGCCAGCAGCCCCCCGGACAGGGTTAGGCATGGCTACACCTTC. The chain joins TRBV7-9 to TRBJ1-2; 8 bases line up with TRBD1. Trimming took 5 bases from V and 6 from J; bases not matched to a gene: 11. The CDR3 runs to 15 residues. Looked up from germline, CDR1 is SEHNR and CDR2 is FQNEAQ (reference sequence).

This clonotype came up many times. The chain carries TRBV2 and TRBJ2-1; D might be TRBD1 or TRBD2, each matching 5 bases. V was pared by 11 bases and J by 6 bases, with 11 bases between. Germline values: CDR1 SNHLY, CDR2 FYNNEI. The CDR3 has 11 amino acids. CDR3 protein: CAGASSNEQFF. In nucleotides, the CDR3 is TGTGCCGGGGCTAGCTCCAATGAGCAGTTCTTC.

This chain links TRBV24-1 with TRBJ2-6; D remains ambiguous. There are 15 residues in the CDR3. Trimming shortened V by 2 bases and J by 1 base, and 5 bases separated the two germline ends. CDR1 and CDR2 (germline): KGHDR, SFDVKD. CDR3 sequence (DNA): TGTGCCACCAGTGATTCGAGATCTGGGGCCAACGTCCTGACTTTC. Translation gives CATSDSRSGANVLTF.

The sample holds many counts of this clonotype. This chain's CDR3 is CASSQERRTGNNSPLHF. CDR3 coding DNA: TGCGCCAGCAGCCAAGAGAGGAGGACAGGGAATAATTCACCCCTCCACTTT. This chain connects TRBV4-1 to TRBJ1-6; the match to TRBD1 covers 8 bases. This CDR3 has 17 residues. CDR1 is MGHRA and CDR2 is YSYEKL in the germline V gene. Trimming removed 0 bases from V and 5 bases from J; junction bases left unmatched: 6.

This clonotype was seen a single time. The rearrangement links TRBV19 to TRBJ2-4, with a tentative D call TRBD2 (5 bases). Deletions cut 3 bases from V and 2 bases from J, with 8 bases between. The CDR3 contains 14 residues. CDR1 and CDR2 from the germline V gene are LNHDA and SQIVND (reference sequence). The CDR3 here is CASSIRGTKNIQYF. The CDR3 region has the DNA TGTGCCAGTAGTATCCGAGGGACCAAAAACATTCAGTACTTC. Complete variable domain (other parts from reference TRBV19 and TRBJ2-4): DGGITQSPKYLFRKEGQNVTLSCEQNLNHDAMYWYRQDPGQGLRLIYYSQIVNDFQKGDIAEGYSVSREKKESFPLTVTSAQKNPTAFYLCASSIRGTKNIQYFGAGTRLSVL.

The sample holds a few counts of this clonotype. In nucleotides, the CDR3 is TGTGCCAGCAGCTCGAGGGTCCAGACAGACCATAACTATGGCTACACCTTC. Translation gives CASSSRVQTDHNYGYTF. V gene TRBV7-3 combines with J gene TRBJ1-2; D may be TRBD1 (5 bases). The CDR3 length is 17 residues. Germline-derived CDR1 and CDR2 are SGHTA and FQGTGA. Between the trimmed V and J ends, which lost 4 bases and 1 base, there was a span of 19 bases.

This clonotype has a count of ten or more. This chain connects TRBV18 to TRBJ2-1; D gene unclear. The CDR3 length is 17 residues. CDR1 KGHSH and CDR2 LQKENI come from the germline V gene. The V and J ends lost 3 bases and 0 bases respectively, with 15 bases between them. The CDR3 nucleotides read TGTGCCAGCTCACCCCGGGCGATCCAGAGCTCCTACAATGAGCAGTTCTTC. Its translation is CASSPRAIQSSYNEQFF.

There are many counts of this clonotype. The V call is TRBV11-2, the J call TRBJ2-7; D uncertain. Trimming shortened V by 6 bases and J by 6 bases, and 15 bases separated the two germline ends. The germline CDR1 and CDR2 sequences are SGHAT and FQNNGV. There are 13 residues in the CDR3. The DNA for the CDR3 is TGTGCCAGCAGTCCAATTCACGGACCCGAGCAGTACTTC. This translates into CASSPIHGPEQYF.

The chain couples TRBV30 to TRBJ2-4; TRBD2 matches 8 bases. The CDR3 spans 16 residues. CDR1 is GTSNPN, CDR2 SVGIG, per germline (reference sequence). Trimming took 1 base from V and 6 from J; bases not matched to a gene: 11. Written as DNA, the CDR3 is TGTGCCTGGAGTGCTATCGGGGGGGCGCCGGGAAACATTCAGTACTTC. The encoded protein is CAWSAIGGAPGNIQYF. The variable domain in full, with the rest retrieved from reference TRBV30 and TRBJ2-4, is SQTIHQWPATLVQPVGSPLSLECTVEGTSNPNLYWYRQAAGRGLQLLFYSVGIGQISSEVPQNLSASRPQDRQFILSSKKLLLSDSGFYLCAWSAIGGAPGNIQYFGAGTRLSVL.

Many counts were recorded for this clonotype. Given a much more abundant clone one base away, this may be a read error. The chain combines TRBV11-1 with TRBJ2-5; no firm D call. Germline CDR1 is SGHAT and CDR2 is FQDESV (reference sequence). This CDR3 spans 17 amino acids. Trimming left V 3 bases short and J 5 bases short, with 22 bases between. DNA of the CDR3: TGTGCCAGCAGCTTGTCTCCTCAATTACTGATTAGGGAGACCCAGTACTTC. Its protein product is CASSLSPQLLIRETQYF.

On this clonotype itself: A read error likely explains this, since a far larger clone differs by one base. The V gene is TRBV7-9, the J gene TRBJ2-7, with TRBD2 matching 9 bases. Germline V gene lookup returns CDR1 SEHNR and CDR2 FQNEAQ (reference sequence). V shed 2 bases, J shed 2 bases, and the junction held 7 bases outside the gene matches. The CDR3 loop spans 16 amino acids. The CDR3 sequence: CASSLSPGGGAYEQYF. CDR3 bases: TGTGCCAGCAGCTTAAGCCCCGGCGGGGGGGCCTACGAGCAGTACTTC.

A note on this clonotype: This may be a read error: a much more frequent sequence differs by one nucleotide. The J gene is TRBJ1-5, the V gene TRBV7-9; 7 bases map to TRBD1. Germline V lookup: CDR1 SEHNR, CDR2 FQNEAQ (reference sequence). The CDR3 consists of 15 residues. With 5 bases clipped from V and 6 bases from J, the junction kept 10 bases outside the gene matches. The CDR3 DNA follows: TGTGCCAGCAGCGCGGGACAGAGGGAAGGTCAGCCCCAGCATTTT. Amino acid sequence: CASSAGQREGQPQHF. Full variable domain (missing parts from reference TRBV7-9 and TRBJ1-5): DTGVSQNPRHKITKRGQNVTFRCDPISEHNRLYWYRQTLGQGPEFLTYFQNEAQLEKSRLLSDRFSAERPKGSFSTLEIQRTEQGDSAMYLCASSAGQREGQPQHFGDGTRLSIL.

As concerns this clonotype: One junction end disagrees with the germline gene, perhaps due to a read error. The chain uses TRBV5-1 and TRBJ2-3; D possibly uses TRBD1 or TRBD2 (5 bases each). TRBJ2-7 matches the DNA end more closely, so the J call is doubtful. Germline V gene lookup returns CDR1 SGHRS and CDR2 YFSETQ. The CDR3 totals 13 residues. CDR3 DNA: TGCACCAGCAGCTTGGGGGTTTCCTACGAGCAGTACTTC. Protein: CTSSLGVSYEQYF.

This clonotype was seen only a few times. The CDR3 spells CASSLGTGTRGREDEQFF. The CDR3 bases are TGTGCCAGCAGCTTAGGAACCGGGACTAGGGGGCGGGAGGATGAGCAGTTCTTC. The V and J genes are TRBV7-2 and TRBJ2-1; possibly TRBD2 for D (8 bases). Per the germline V gene, CDR1 is SGHTA and CDR2 is FQGNSA. The CDR3 is 18 amino acids. The V end was cut by 1 base, the J end by 8 bases, with 24 bases between.

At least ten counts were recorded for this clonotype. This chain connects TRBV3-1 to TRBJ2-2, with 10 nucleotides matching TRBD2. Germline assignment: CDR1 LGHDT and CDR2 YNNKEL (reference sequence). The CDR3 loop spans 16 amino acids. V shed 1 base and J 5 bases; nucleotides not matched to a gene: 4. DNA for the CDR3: TGTGCCAGCAGCCAAGCAGGAGCGGGAGGGACCGGGGAGCTGTTTTTT. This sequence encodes CASSQAGAGGTGELFF.

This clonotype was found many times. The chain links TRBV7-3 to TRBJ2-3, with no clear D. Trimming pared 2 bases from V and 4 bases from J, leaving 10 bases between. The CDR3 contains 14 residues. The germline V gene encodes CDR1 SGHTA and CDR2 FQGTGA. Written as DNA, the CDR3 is TGTGCCAGCAGCTTATCGCCTAGTGCAGATACGCAGTATTTT. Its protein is CASSLSPSADTQYF. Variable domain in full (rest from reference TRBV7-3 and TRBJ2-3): GAGVSQTPSNKVTEKGKYVELRCDPISGHTALYWYRQSLGQGPEFLIYFQGTGAADDSGLPNDRFFAVRPEGSVSTLKIQRTERGDSAVYLCASSLSPSADTQYFGPGTRLTVL.

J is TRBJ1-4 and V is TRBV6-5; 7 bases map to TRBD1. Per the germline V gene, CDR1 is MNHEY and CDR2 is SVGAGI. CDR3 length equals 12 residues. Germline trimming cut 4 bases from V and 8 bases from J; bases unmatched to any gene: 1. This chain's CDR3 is CASSWDSEKLFF. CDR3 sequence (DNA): TGTGCCAGCAGTTGGGACAGCGAAAAACTGTTTTTT.

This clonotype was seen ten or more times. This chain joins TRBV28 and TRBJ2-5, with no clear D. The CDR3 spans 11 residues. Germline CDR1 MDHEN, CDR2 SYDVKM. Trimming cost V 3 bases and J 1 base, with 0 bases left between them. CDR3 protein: CASSFQETQYF. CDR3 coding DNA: TGTGCCAGCAGTTTCCAAGAGACCCAGTACTTC.

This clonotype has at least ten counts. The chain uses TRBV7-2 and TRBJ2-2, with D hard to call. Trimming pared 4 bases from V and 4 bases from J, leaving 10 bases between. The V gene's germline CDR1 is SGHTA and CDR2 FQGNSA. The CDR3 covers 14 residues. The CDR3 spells CASSSKSLTGELFF. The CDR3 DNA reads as TGTGCCAGCAGCTCAAAGAGCCTCACCGGGGAGCTGTTTTTT.

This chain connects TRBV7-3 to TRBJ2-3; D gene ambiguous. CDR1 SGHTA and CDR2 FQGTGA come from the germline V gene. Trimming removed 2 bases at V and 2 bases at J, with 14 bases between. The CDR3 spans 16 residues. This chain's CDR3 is CASSLAHSKDTDTQYF. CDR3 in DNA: TGTGCCAGCAGCTTAGCCCACTCGAAAGACACAGATACGCAGTATTTT.

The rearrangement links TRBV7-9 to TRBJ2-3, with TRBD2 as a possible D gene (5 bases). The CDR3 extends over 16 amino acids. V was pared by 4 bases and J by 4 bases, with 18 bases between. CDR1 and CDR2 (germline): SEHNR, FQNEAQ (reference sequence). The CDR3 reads CASSSPTPLVADTQYF. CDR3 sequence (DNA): TGTGCCAGCAGCTCCCCGACCCCACTAGTAGCAGATACGCAGTATTTT. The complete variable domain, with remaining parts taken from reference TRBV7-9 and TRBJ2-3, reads DTGVSQNPRHKITKRGQNVTFRCDPISEHNRLYWYRQTLGQGPEFLTYFQNEAQLEKSRLLSDRFSAERPKGSFSTLEIQRTEQGDSAMYLCASSSPTPLVADTQYFGPGTRLTVL.

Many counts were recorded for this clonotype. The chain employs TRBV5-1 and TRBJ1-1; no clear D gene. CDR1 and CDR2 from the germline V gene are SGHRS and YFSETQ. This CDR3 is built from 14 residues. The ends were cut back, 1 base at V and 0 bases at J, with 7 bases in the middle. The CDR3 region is CASSLYGMNTEAFF. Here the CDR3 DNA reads TGCGCCAGCAGCTTGTACGGGATGAACACTGAAGCTTTCTTT.

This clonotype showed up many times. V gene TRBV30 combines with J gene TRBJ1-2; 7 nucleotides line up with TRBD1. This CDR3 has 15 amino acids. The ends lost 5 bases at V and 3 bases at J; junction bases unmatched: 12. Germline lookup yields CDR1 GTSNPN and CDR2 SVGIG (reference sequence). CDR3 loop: CAWGRGGSFDYGYTF. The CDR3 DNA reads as TGTGCCTGGGGCAGGGGGGGAAGCTTCGACTATGGCTACACCTTC.

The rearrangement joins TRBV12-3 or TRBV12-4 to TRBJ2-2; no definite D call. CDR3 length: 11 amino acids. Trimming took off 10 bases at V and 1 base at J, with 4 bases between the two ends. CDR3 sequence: CATQNTGELFF. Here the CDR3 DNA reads TGTGCCACACAGAACACCGGGGAGCTGTTTTTT.

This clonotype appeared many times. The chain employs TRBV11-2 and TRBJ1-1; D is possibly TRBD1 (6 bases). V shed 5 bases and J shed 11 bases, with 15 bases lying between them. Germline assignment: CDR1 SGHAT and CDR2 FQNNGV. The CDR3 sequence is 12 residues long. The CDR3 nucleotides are TGTGCCAGCAGCCCAAAAGGGGGGCAGGCTTTCTTT. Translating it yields CASSPKGGQAFF.

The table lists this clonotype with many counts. CDR3 protein: CASSLGEGTDTF. CDR3 DNA sequence: TGTGCCAGCAGCTTAGGGGAGGGAACGGACACCTTC. This sequence joins TRBV11-2 and TRBJ1-2, with no clear D. Per the germline V gene, CDR1 is SGHAT and CDR2 is FQNNGV. The CDR3 length is 12 residues. The germline V and J ends were trimmed by 1 base and 12 bases, with 12 bases remaining between them.